This TCR beta chain was sequenced in a study of CXCR3-negative and CXCR3-positive naive CD8 T cells. The authors prepared UMI-labeled TRB cDNA libraries by 5' RACE. TCRdb reprocessed the 5' RACE reads and reports one entry per CDR3 protein, with no DNA. This repertoire includes some 56,000 distinct CDR3 sequences. The CDR3 sequence is 15 residues long. CDR1 is MDHEN and CDR2 is SYDVKM in the germline V gene. The source material was memory CD8+ T cells from blood. The chain combines TRBV28 with TRBJ1-5; lacking DNA, the TRBD1 call made by TCRdb goes unchecked. This clonotype was sampled from a human donor in good health. Some clones in this sample may be carry-over from other donors' samples. CDR3 sequence: CASSLVGRGNQPQHF.